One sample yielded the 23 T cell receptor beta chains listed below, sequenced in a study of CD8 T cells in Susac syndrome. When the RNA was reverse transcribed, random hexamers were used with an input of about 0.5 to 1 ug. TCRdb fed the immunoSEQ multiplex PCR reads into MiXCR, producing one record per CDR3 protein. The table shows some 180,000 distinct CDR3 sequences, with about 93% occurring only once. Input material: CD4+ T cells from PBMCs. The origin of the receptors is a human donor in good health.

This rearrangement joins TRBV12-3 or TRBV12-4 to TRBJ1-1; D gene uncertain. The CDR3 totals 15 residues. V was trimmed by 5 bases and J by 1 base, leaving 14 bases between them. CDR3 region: CASSATGTQNTEAFF. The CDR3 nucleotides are TGTGCCAGCAGTGCCACCGGTACCCAGAACACTGAAGCTTTCTTT.

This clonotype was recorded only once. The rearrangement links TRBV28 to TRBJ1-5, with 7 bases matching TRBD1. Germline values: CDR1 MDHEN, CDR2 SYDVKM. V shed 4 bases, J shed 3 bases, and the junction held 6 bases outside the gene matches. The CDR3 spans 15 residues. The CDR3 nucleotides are TGTGCCAGCAGTTCGCGGGACAGCTTCAATCAGCCCCAGCATTTT. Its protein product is CASSSRDSFNQPQHF.

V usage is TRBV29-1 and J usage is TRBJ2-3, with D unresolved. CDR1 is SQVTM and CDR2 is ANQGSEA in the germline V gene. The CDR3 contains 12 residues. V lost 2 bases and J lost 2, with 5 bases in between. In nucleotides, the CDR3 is TGCAGCGTTGAACTTCACACAGATACGCAGTATTTT. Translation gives CSVELHTDTQYF.

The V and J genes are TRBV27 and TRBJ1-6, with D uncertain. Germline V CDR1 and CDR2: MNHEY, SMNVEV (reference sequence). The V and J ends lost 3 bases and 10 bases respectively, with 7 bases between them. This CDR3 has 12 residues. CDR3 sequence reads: CASSFTSSPLHF. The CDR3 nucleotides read TGTGCCAGCAGTTTTACAAGCTCACCCCTCCACTTT.

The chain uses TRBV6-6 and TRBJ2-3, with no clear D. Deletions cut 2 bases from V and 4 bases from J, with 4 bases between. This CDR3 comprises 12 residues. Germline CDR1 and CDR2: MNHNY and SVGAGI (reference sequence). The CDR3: CASSYHSDTQYF. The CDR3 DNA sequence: TGTGCCAGCAGTTACCATTCAGATACGCAGTATTTT.

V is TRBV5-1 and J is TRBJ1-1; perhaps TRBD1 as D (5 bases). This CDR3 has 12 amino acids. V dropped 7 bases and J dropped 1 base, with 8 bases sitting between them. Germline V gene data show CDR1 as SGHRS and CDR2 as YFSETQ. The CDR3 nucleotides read TGCGCCAGCTCGCAGGGGAACACTGAAGCTTTCTTT. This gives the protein CASSQGNTEAFF.

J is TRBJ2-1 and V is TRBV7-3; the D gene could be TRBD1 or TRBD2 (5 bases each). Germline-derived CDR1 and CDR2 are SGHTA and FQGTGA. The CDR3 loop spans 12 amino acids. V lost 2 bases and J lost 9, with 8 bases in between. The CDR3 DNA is TGTGCCAGCAGCTTAGACAGCGGTGAGCAGTTCTTC. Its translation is CASSLDSGEQFF.

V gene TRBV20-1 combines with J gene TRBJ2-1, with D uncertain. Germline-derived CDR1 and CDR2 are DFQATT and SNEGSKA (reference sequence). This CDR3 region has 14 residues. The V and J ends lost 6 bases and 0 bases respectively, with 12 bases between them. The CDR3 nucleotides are TGCAGTGCCAGGAAGGCGAGCTCCTACAATGAGCAGTTCTTC. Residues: CSARKASSYNEQFF.

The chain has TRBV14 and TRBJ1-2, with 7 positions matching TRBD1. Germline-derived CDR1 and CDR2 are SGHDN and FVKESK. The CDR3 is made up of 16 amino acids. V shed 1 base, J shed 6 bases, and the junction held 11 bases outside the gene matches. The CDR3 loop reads CASSQVPSGGQNGYTF. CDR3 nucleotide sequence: TGTGCCAGCAGCCAAGTCCCCTCAGGGGGACAAAATGGCTACACCTTC.

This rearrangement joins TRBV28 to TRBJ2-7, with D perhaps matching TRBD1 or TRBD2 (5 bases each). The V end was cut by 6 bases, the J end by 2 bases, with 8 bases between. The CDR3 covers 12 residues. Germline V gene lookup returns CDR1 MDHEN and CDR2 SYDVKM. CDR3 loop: CASRMGAYEQYF. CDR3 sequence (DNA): TGTGCCAGCAGGATGGGGGCCTACGAGCAGTACTTC.

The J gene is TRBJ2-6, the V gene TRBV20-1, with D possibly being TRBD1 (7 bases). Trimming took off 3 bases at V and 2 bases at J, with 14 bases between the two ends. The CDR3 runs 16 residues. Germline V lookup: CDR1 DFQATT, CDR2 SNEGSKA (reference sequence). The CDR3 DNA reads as TGCAGTGCTAGGTCCCAGGGGGGAGCTGGGGCCAACGTCCTGACTTTC. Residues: CSARSQGGAGANVLTF.

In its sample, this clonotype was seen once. The CDR3: CASSQEPDVEPQHF. The CDR3 DNA follows: TGTGCCAGCAGCCAAGAACCAGACGTTGAGCCCCAGCATTTT. The chain couples TRBV3-1 to TRBJ1-5, with D uncertain. The CDR3 has 14 residues. With 0 bases removed from V and 8 bases from J, the gap between germline ends came to 11 bases. The germline CDR1 and CDR2 sequences are LGHDT and YNNKEL (reference sequence).

The CDR3 DNA is TGTGCCAGCAGCTCACAGGGGTTCGGGGAGACCCAGTACTTC. This encodes CASSSQGFGETQYF. The chain carries TRBV14 and TRBJ2-5; TRBD1 matches 7 bases. This CDR3 has 14 amino acids. V lost 5 bases and J lost 5; bases outside the gene matches: 8. Germline V gene lookup returns CDR1 SGHDN and CDR2 FVKESK.

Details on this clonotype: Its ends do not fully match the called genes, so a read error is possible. CDR3 sequence: CSATESYNSPPHF. DNA for the CDR3: TGCAGTGCCACAGAATCTTATAATTCACCCCCCCACTTT. The chain recombines TRBV20-1 with TRBJ1-6; D is unclear. CDR1 and CDR2 (germline): DFQATT, SNEGSKA (reference sequence). The CDR3 is 13 residues long.

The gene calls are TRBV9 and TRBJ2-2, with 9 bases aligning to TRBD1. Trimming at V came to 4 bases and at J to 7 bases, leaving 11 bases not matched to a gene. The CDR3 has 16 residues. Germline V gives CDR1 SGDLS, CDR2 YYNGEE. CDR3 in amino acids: CASSFVGQGIVGELFF. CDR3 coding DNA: TGTGCCAGCAGCTTTGTGGGACAGGGTATCGTCGGGGAGCTGTTTTTT.

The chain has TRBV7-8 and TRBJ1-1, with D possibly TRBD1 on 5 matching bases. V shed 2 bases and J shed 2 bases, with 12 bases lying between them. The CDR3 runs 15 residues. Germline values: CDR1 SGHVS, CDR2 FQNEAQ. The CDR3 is CASSLPGTANTEAFF. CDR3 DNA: TGTGCCAGCAGCTTACCCGGGACTGCCAACACTGAAGCTTTCTTT.

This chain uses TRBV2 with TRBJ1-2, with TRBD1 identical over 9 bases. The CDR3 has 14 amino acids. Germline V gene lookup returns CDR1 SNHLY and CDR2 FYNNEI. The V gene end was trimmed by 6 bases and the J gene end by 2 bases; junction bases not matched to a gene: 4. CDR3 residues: CASRPGTGNYGYTF. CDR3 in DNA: TGTGCCAGCAGACCCGGGACAGGGAACTATGGCTACACCTTC.

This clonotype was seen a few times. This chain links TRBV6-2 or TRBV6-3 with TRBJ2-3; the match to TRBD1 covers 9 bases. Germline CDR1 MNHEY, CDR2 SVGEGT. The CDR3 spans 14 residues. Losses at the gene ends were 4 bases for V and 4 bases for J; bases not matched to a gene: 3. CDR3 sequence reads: CASSWGQGPDTQYF. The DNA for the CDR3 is TGTGCCAGCAGTTGGGGACAGGGCCCAGATACGCAGTATTTT.

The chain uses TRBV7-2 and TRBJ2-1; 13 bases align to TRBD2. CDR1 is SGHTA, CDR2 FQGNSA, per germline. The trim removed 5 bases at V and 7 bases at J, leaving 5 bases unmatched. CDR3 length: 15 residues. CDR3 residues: CASSVTSGGPNEQFF. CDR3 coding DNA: TGTGCCAGCAGCGTGACTAGCGGGGGGCCAAATGAGCAGTTCTTC.

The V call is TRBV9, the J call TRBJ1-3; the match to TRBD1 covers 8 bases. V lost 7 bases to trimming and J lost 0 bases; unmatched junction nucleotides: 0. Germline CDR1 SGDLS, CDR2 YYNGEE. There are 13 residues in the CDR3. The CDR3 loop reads CASDRGSGNTIYF. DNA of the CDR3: TGTGCCAGCGACAGGGGCTCTGGAAACACCATATATTTT.

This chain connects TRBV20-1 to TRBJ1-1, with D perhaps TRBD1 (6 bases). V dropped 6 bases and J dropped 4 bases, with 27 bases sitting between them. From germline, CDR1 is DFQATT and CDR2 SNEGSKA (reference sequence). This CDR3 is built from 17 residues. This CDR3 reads CSATYTGLDGMSTEAFF. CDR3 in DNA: TGCAGTGCAACGTACACAGGGTTGGACGGCATGAGCACTGAAGCTTTCTTT.

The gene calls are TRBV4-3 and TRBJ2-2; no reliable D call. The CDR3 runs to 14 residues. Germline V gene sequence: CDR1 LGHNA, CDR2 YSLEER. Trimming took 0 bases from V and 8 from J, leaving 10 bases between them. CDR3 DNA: TGCGCCAGCAGCCAAGAATCCCTGGGGGGGGAGCTGTTTTTT. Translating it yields CASSQESLGGELFF.

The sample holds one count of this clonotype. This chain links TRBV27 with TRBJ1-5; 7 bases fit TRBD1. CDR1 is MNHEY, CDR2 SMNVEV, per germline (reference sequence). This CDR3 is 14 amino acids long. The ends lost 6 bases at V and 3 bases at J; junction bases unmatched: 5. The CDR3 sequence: CASRADRFNQPQHF. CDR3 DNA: TGTGCCAGCAGGGCGGACAGGTTCAATCAGCCCCAGCATTTT.